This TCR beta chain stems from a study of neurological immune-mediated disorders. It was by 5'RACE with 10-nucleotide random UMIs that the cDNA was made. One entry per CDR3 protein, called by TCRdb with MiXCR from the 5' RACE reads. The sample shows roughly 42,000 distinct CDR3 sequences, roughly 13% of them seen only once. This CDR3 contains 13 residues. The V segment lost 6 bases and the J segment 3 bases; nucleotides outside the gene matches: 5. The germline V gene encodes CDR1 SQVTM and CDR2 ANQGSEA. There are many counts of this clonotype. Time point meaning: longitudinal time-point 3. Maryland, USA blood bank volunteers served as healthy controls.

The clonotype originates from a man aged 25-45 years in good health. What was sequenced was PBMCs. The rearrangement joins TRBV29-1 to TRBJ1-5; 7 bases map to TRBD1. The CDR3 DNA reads TGCAGCGTCGAGACAGGGAACAATCAGCCCCAGCATTTT. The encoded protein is CSVETGNNQPQHF.